Presented here are 9 T cell receptor beta chains from one specimen sequenced in a study of cytotoxic CD8 clonotypes in ibrutinib-treated CLL. This table comes from immunoSEQ multiplex PCR, and its TCRdb copy is limited to in-frame clones, with some not included. The repertoire holds 35,000 to 45,000 clones, with approximately 70% as singletons. The sequencing here drew on PBMCs, taken after 12 months of ibrutinib treatment. The source is a human donor with chronic lymphocytic leukemia.

The gene calls are TRBV29-1 and TRBJ2-1; D unresolved. CDR3 length: 11 amino acids. CDR1 SQVTM and CDR2 ANQGSEA come from the germline V gene. Trimming took off 4 bases at V and 11 bases at J, with 12 bases between the two ends. CDR3 region: CSVAWQQKQFF. In DNA, the CDR3 is TGCAGCGTTGCTTGGCAGCAGAAGCAGTTCTTC.

V is TRBV29-1 and J is TRBJ2-7, with a tentative D call TRBD2 (5 bases). Germline CDR1 and CDR2: SQVTM and ANQGSEA. V dropped 3 bases and J dropped 6 bases, with 6 bases sitting between them. CDR3 length: 10 residues. The CDR3 DNA follows: TGCAGCGTTGAGGGAGTCGAGCAGTACTTC. Its protein is CSVEGVEQYF.

V usage is TRBV4-3 and J usage is TRBJ1-1; perhaps TRBD1 as D (6 bases). The CDR3 totals 16 residues. The germline gives CDR1 LGHNA, CDR2 YSLEER. The V end was cut by 0 bases, the J end by 0 bases, with 11 bases between. Here the CDR3 reads CASSQETGHMNTEAFF. CDR3 sequence (DNA): TGCGCCAGCAGCCAAGAGACAGGTCACATGAACACTGAAGCTTTCTTT.

The chain carries TRBV5-4 and TRBJ2-1, with D perhaps TRBD1 (8 bases). Trimming removed 3 bases from V and 8 bases from J, with 18 bases in between. The CDR3 is 15 amino acids. CDR1 and CDR2 (germline): SGHNT, YYREEE (reference sequence). The CDR3, as DNA: TGTGCCAGCAGCTCCCAGGGGGCGGGAGTTTATGAGCAGTTCTTC. It encodes CASSSQGAGVYEQFF.

The chain joins TRBV11-2 to TRBJ2-3, with D possibly matching TRBD2 (5 bases). Germline V gene lookup returns CDR1 SGHAT and CDR2 FQNNGV. Trimming took off 7 bases at V and 7 bases at J, with 12 bases between the two ends. CDR3 length: 12 amino acids. The CDR3 DNA is TGTGCCAGCAATAGCGAAGCGAATACGCAGTATTTT. Protein product: CASNSEANTQYF.

The gene calls are TRBV6-5 and TRBJ2-1; the D gene is possibly TRBD2 (5 bases). Germline V lookup: CDR1 MNHEY, CDR2 SVGAGI. The ends were cut back, 2 bases at V and 7 bases at J, with 18 bases in the middle. This CDR3 is built from 16 residues. The CDR3 DNA reads as TGTGCCAGCAGTTACGGGAGCCTGGGTAATTTAAATGAGCAGTTCTTC. This encodes CASSYGSLGNLNEQFF.

V and J are TRBV6-1 and TRBJ2-7; D unclear. CDR1 MNHNS and CDR2 SASEGT come from the germline V gene. The V gene lost 6 bases and the J gene lost 7 bases, with 10 bases spanning the gap. This CDR3 comprises 11 residues. Here the CDR3 reads CASRSLQEQYF. Written as DNA, the CDR3 is TGTGCCAGCAGGTCCCTTCAGGAGCAGTACTTC.

The chain combines TRBV15 with TRBJ2-1, with 13 bases aligning to TRBD2. This CDR3 region has 17 residues. The germline gives CDR1 LNHNV, CDR2 YYDKDF (reference sequence). V shed 8 bases, J shed 0 bases, and the junction held 7 bases outside the gene matches. For the CDR3, the DNA is TGTGCCACCGCAGGGACTAGCGGGATCGGCTCCTACAATGAGCAGTTCTTC. Amino acids: CATAGTSGIGSYNEQFF.

This clone came up once. The chain uses TRBV29-1 and TRBJ2-7; D is unclear. Germline V gene lookup returns CDR1 SQVTM and CDR2 ANQGSEA. Trimming left V 0 bases short and J 4 bases short, with 10 bases between. This CDR3 has 13 residues. CDR3 loop: CSVEDVGGYEQYF. The CDR3 region has the DNA TGCAGCGTTGAAGATGTCGGCGGTTACGAGCAGTACTTC.